This T cell receptor (beta chain) was sequenced for a study of CD8 T cells in Susac syndrome (dated by TCRdb to between 2019 and 2020). Notes on the research overall: Of the Susac syndrome patients who were sequenced, roughly 8 were in clinical remission while more than five had clinically active disease. At blood withdrawal, Susac syndrome patients were either therapy-naive, taking corticosteroids (in some cases with IVIg as well), or taking IVIg alone. Repertoire sequencing was used to test whether CD8+ T cell activation and differentiation in Susac syndrome was antigen driven. Overall study outcomes, separate from this receptor: In patients with Susac syndrome, the CD4+ T cell repertoire showed no detectable clonal expansion. The study acknowledged that relatively few individuals were included in the TCR sequencing and HLA analysis.

RNA was extracted using the RNeasy kit, and about 0.5 to 1 microgram was reverse transcribed with random hexamers. The immunoSEQ multiplex PCR assay, which covers 54 Vbeta and 13 Jbeta segments, was used to amplify TCR beta CDR3 regions. Bias from PCR amplification was corrected by using a synthetic template baseline for primer optimization and for computational correction. The original methods were these. Only productive sequences were kept, with reads annotated to V, D and J genes according to IMGT and analyzed in immunoSEQ Analyzer. Clonality was computed as one minus Shannon entropy normalized by log2 of the number of productive unique sequences. For each patient and control, public and private clones were evaluated within the 100 most prevalent clones. Clones were defined as Susac-specific if absent from the healthy and MS cohorts, from 1052 published viral clones and from other ImmuneACCESS disease sequences. TCRdb ran its own pipeline on the public reads, namely fastp trimming at Q25 and MiXCR clone calling, and kept in-frame beta chains. A single entry per CDR3 protein holds the most common genes and DNA from its merged rows. TCRdb's processing, not the authors', yielded these V and J calls. Recorded for this sample are under 95,000 distinct CDR3 sequences; about 94% of them occurred a single time. Jointly, the top ten make up over 0.3% of the sample.

The table lists this clonotype with a count of one. The clone's antigen remains unknown. One base away there is no much larger clone; base qualities are not given. A lone read is weak support. Peripheral blood CD8+ and CD4+ T cells from healthy donors, Susac syndrome patients and multiple sclerosis patients were profiled by high-throughput TCR beta sequencing. Recently defined diagnostic criteria for definite or probable disease were met by the Susac syndrome patients. Bulk CD8+ and CD4+ T cells were purified by magnetic negative isolation, whereas CD8+ TEMRA cells were enriched by FACS. Blood was collected in EDTA tubes and processed within 24 hours, with PBMCs isolated through density gradient centrifugation. PBMCs destined for TCR sequencing were cryopreserved in liquid nitrogen and later thawed in a 37 °C water bath. The sorted or isolated CD4+, CD8+ and CD8+ TEMRA cells reached a purity of at least 90%.

This TCR was recovered from a human donor with Susac syndrome. The specimen was CD4+ T cells from PBMCs.

In nucleotides, the sequence is TGTGCCAGCAGCGCACAGGGGTTGAACAATGAGCAGTTCTTC. It specifies CASSAQGLNNEQFF. The rearranged chain carries TRBV9 and TRBJ2-1; a stretch of 7 junction bases matches TRBD1. Based on the germline V gene, the CDR1 and CDR2 sequences are SGDLS and YYNGEE. The CDR3 runs 14 residues from the cysteine to the phenylalanine. CDR3 DNA is the only sequence kept; it has 42 bases, read in frame from the first base. At the junction V is shortened by 3 bases and J by 5 bases; bases outside the gene matches: 5. Supplemented by the reference TRBV9 and TRBJ2-1 proteins around the CDR3, the complete variable domain is DSGVTQTPKHLITATGQRVTLRCSPRSGDLSVYWYQQSLDQGLQFLIQYYNGEERAKGNILERFSAQQFPDLHSELNLSSLELGDSALYFCASSAQGLNNEQFFGPGTRLTVL.